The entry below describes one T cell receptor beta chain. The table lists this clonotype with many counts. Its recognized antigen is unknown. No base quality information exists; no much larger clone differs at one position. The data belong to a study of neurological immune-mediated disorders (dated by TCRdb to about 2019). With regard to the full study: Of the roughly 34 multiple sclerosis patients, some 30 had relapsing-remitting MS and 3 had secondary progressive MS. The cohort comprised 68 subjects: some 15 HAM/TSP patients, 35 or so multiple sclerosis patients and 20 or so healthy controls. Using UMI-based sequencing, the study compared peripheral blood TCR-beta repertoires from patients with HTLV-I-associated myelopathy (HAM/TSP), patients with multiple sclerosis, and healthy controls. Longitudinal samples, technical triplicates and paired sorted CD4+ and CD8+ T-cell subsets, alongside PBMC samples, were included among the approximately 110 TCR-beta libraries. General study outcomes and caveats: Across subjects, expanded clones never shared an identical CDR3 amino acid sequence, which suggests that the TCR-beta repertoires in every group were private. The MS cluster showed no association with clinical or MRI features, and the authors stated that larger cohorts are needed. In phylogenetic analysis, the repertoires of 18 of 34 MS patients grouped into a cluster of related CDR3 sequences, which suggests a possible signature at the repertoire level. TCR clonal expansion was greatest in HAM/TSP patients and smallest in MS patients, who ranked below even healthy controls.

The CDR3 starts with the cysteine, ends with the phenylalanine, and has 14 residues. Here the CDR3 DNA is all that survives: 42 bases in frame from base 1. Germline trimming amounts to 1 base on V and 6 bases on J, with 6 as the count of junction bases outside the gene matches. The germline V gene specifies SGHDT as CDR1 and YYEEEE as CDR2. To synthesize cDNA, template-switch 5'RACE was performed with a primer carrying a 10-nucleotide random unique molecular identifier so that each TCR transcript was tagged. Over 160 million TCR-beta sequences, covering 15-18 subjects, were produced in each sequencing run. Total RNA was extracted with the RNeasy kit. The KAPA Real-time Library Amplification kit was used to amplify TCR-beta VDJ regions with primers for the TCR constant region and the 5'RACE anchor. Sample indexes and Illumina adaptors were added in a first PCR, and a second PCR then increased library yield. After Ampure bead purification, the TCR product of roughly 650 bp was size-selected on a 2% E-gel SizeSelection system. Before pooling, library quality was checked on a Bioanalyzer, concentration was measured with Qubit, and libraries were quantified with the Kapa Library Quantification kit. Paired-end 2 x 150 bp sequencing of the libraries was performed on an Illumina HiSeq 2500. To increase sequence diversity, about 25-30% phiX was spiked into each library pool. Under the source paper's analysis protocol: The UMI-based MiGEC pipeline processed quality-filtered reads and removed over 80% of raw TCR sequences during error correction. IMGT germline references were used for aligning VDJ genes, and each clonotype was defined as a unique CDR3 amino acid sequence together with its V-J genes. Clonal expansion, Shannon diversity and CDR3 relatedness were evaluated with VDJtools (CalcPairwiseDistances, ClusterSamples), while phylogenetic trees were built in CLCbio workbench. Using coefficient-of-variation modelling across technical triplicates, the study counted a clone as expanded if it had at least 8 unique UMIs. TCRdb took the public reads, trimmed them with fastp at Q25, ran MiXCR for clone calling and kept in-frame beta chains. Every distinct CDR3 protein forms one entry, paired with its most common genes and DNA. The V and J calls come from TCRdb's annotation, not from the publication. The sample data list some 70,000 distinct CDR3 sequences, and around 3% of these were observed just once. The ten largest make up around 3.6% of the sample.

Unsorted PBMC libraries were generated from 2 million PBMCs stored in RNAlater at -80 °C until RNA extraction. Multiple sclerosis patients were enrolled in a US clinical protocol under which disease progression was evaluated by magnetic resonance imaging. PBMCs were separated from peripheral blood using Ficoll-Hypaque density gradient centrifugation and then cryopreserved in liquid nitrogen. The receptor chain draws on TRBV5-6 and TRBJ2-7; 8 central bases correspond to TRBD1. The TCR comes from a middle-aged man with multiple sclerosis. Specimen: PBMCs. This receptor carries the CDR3 CASSLRTGFIEQYF. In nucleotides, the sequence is TGTGCCAGCAGCTTGAGGACAGGGTTCATCGAGCAGTACTTC.